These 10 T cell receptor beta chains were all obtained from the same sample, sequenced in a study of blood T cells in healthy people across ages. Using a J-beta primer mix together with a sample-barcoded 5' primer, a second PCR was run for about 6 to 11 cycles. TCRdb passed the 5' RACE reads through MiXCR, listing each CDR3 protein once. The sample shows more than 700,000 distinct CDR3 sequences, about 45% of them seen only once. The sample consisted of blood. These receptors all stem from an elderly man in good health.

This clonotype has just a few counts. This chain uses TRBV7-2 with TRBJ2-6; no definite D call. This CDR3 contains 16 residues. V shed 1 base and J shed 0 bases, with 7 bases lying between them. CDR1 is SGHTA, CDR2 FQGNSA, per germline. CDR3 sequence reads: CASSLVRGSGANVLTF. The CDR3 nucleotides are TGTGCCAGCAGCTTAGTCCGAGGCTCTGGGGCCAACGTCCTGACTTTC.

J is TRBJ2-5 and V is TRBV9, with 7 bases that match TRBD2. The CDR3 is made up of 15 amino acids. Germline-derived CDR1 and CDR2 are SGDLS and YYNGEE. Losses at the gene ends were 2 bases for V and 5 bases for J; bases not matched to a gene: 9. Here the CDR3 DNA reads TGTGCCAGCAGCGTGGATCCGGGACTACGGGAGACCCAGTACTTC. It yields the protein CASSVDPGLRETQYF.

The CDR3 loop reads CASSYSSSGAYNEQFF. Written as DNA, the CDR3 is TGTGCCAGCAGTTACTCCTCTAGCGGAGCCTACAATGAGCAGTTCTTC. The gene calls are TRBV6-2 or TRBV6-3 and TRBJ2-1; TRBD2 matches 7 bases. This CDR3 spans 16 amino acids. Germline V gives CDR1 MNHEY, CDR2 SVGEGT. Losses at the gene ends were 0 bases for V and 2 bases for J; bases not matched to a gene: 4.

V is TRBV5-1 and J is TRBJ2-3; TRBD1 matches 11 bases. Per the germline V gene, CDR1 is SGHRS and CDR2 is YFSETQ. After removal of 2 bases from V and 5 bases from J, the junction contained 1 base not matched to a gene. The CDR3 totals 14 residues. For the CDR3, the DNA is TGCGCCAGCAGCTTCGGGACAGGGGGAGATACGCAGTATTTT. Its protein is CASSFGTGGDTQYF.

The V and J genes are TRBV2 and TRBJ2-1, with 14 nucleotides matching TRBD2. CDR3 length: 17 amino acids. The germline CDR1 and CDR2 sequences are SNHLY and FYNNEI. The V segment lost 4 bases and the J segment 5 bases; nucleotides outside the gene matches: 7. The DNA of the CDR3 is TGTGCCAGCAGTGCCGGGACTAGCGGGAGCACCCACAATGAGCAGTTCTTC. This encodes CASSAGTSGSTHNEQFF.

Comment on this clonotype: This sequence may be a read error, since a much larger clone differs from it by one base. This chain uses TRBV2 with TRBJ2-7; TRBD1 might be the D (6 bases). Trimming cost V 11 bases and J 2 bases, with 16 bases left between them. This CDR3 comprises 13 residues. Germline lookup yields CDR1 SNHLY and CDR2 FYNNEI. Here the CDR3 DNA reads TGTGCCGCCCTGACAGGATTAACCTACGAGCAGTACTTC. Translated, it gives CAALTGLTYEQYF.

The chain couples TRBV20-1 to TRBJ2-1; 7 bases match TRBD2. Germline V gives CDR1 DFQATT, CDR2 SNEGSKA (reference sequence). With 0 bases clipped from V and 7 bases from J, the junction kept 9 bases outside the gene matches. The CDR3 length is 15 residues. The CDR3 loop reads CSARDGRVAGNEQFF. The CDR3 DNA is TGCAGTGCTAGAGACGGCCGGGTAGCGGGTAATGAGCAGTTCTTC.

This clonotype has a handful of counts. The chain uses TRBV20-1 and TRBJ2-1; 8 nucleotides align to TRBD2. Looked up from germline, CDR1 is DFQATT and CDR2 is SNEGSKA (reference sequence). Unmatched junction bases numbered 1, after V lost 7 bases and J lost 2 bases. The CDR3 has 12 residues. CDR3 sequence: CSGSGTYNEQFF. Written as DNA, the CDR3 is TGCAGTGGTAGCGGGACCTACAATGAGCAGTTCTTC.

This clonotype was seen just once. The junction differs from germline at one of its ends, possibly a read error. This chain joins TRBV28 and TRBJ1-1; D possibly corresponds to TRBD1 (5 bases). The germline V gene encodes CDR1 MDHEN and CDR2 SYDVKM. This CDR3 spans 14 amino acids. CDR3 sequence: CALTNAGRNTEAFF. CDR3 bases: TGTGCCCTGACGAATGCGGGGCGGAACACTGAGGCTTTCTTT.

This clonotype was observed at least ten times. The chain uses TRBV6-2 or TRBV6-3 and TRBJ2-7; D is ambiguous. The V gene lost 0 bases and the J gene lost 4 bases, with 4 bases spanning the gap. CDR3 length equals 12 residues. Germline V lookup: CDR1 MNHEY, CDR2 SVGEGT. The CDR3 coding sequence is TGTGCCAGCAGTTACTCTAGGTACGAGCAGTACTTC. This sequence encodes CASSYSRYEQYF.